These T cell receptor beta chains were read from a single sample in a study of blood T cells in healthy people across ages. TCRdb processed the 5' RACE reads anew with MiXCR; each CDR3 protein has one entry. The sample holds 1.4 million or so distinct CDR3 sequences; about 42% are singletons and the top ten take about 3.8%. The sample comprised blood. These receptors were collected from a woman aged 18-35 years in good health. Both conserved end residues are part of each CDR3. Each record gives: V gene, D gene, J gene, clone size, CDR3 DNA, CDR3 protein. The D gene is left open where the match is weak. Only some rows state a clone size, as once, few, many or a class for expanded clones.

V gene: TRBV4-1; D gene: TRBD1; J gene: TRBJ2-7; clone size: few; CDR3 DNA: TGCGCCAGCAGCCAAGATCGGACAGGGGGGTACGAGCAGTACTTC; CDR3 protein: CASSQDRTGGYEQYF
V gene: TRBV12-3/TRBV12-4; D gene: NA; J gene: TRBJ2-2; clone size: NA; CDR3 DNA: TGTGCCAGCAGTTCCGAAAACAGGGCCGGGGAGCTGTTTTTT; CDR3 protein: CASSSENRAGELFF
V gene: TRBV12-3/TRBV12-4; D gene: TRBD1; J gene: TRBJ2-7; clone size: NA; CDR3 DNA: TGTGCCAGCAGTCTCCGGGGACAGGGGCCCTACGAGCAGTACTTC; CDR3 protein: CASSLRGQGPYEQYF
V gene: TRBV20-1; D gene: NA; J gene: TRBJ2-2; clone size: few; CDR3 DNA: TGCAGTGCTTTGGGTAGCCCCGGGGAGCTGTTTTTT; CDR3 protein: CSALGSPGELFF
V gene: TRBV4-1; D gene: NA; J gene: TRBJ1-6; clone size: NA; CDR3 DNA: TGCGCCAGCAGCAAAGGGACCCAGGGAGGTTACTCACCCCTCCACTTT; CDR3 protein: CASSKGTQGGYSPLHF
V gene: TRBV7-2; D gene: TRBD1; J gene: TRBJ2-7; clone size: NA; CDR3 DNA: TGTGCCAGCAGCTTACAGCCGGGACAGGGTTTCTACGAGCAGTACTTC; CDR3 protein: CASSLQPGQGFYEQYF
V gene: TRBV25-1; D gene: NA; J gene: TRBJ1-5; clone size: NA; CDR3 DNA: TGTGCCAGCAGTGAAGGGGGTCAGGGAGCTGGTCAGCCCCAGCATTTT; CDR3 protein: CASSEGGQGAGQPQHF
V gene: TRBV27; D gene: NA; J gene: TRBJ1-5; clone size: few; CDR3 DNA: TGTGCCAGCGGTTCGTTCCTCCAGCCCCAGCATTTT; CDR3 protein: CASGSFLQPQHF
V gene: TRBV5-1; D gene: TRBD2; J gene: TRBJ2-1; clone size: NA; CDR3 DNA: TGCGCCAGCAGCCCGCTCCCTCGACTAGCGGGAGGTCGCGATGAGCAGTTCTTC; CDR3 protein: CASSPLPRLAGGRDEQFF
V gene: TRBV15; D gene: NA; J gene: TRBJ2-6; clone size: NA; CDR3 DNA: TGTGCCACCAGCGAGGGGGGGTCTGGGGCCAACGTCCTGACTTTC; CDR3 protein: CATSEGGSGANVLTF
V gene: TRBV28; D gene: TRBD1; J gene: TRBJ1-2; clone size: few; CDR3 DNA: TGTGCCAGCAGCCCGGGGGACAGTTTGCTCGATGGCTACACCTTC; CDR3 protein: CASSPGDSLLDGYTF
V gene: TRBV20-1; D gene: TRBD1; J gene: TRBJ2-5; clone size: few; CDR3 DNA: TGCAGTCTTAGGGACAGGGGAGTAGAGACCCAGTACTTC; CDR3 protein: CSLRDRGVETQYF
V gene: TRBV6-2/TRBV6-3; D gene: TRBD1; J gene: TRBJ1-5; clone size: NA; CDR3 DNA: TGTGCCAGCAGTCCCTCCGGGGACAGGGGCTGGAATCAGCCCCAGCATTTT; CDR3 protein: CASSPSGDRGWNQPQHF
V gene: TRBV15; D gene: NA; J gene: TRBJ2-1; clone size: few; CDR3 DNA: TGTGCCACCAGCAGAGTCCAAAATGAGCAGTTCTTC; CDR3 protein: CATSRVQNEQFF
V gene: TRBV6-5; D gene: TRBD1; J gene: TRBJ1-2; clone size: NA; CDR3 DNA: TGTGCCAGCAGTTACGAGGGACAGTCCCTAAGCAGCTACACCTTC; CDR3 protein: CASSYEGQSLSSYTF
V gene: TRBV5-5; D gene: NA; J gene: TRBJ1-4; clone size: few; CDR3 DNA: TGTGCCAGCAGCTTGGCCTCAGTTGAAAAACTGTTTTTT; CDR3 protein: CASSLASVEKLFF
V gene: TRBV5-1; D gene: NA; J gene: TRBJ1-2; clone size: few; CDR3 DNA: TGCGCCAGCAGCTTGGACGCAGGGTTAGGACTCGGCTACACCTTC; CDR3 protein: CASSLDAGLGLGYTF
V gene: TRBV12-5; D gene: NA; J gene: TRBJ2-5; clone size: NA; CDR3 DNA: TGTGCTAGTGGAGGGGGGCAGGTTGGGGAGACCCAGTACTTC; CDR3 protein: CASGGGQVGETQYF
V gene: TRBV7-6; D gene: NA; J gene: TRBJ2-1; clone size: NA; CDR3 DNA: TGTGCCAGCAGCCCCACGGCAGTCGGGACCTCCTACAATGAGCAGTTCTTC; CDR3 protein: CASSPTAVGTSYNEQFF
V gene: TRBV7-2; D gene: TRBD2; J gene: TRBJ2-3; clone size: few; CDR3 DNA: TGTGCCAGCAGCTTAGCCCGAACTAGCGCCGATACGCAGTATTTT; CDR3 protein: CASSLARTSADTQYF
V gene: TRBV5-1; D gene: NA; J gene: TRBJ1-2; clone size: NA; CDR3 DNA: TGCGCCAGCAGCGTGGTCGTTGGAGACTATGGCTACACCTTC; CDR3 protein: CASSVVVGDYGYTF
V gene: TRBV5-4; D gene: TRBD2; J gene: TRBJ2-2; clone size: NA; CDR3 DNA: TGTGCCAGCAGCTTTAAAACTAGCGGGGCTAACACCGGGGAGCTGTTTTTT; CDR3 protein: CASSFKTSGANTGELFF
V gene: TRBV20-1; D gene: NA; J gene: TRBJ1-1; clone size: few; CDR3 DNA: TGCAGTGCTAGGGAACGAGGAACTGAAGCTTTCTTT; CDR3 protein: CSARERGTEAFF
V gene: TRBV29-1; D gene: NA; J gene: TRBJ1-4; clone size: NA; CDR3 DNA: TGCAGCGTTGAAGATCCAGGACCTAATGAAAAACTGTTTTTT; CDR3 protein: CSVEDPGPNEKLFF
V gene: TRBV12-3/TRBV12-4; D gene: TRBD2; J gene: TRBJ2-3; clone size: NA; CDR3 DNA: TGTGCCAGCAGTGTAGGACTAGGCGCAGATGCGCAGTATTTT; CDR3 protein: CASSVGLGADAQYF
V gene: TRBV4-1; D gene: NA; J gene: TRBJ2-3; clone size: NA; CDR3 DNA: TGCGCCAGCAGCCAAGAAGATTCTAGCAGGGATACGCAGTATTTT; CDR3 protein: CASSQEDSSRDTQYF
V gene: TRBV5-1; D gene: TRBD1; J gene: TRBJ2-5; clone size: NA; CDR3 DNA: TGCGCCAGCAGCTACCGGACAGGGGCCGATGAGCAGTACTTC; CDR3 protein: CASSYRTGADEQYF
V gene: TRBV20-1; D gene: TRBD2; J gene: TRBJ2-3; clone size: few; CDR3 DNA: TGCAGTGCTAATAGCGGGGGGCCCGTTGTGGATACGCAGTATTTT; CDR3 protein: CSANSGGPVVDTQYF
V gene: TRBV20-1; D gene: NA; J gene: TRBJ1-1; clone size: NA; CDR3 DNA: TGCAGTGCCCTCGGAGGGGAGGGGGTGAACACTGAAGCTTTCTTT; CDR3 protein: CSALGGEGVNTEAFF
V gene: TRBV4-1; D gene: TRBD2; J gene: TRBJ2-7; clone size: few; CDR3 DNA: TGCGCCAGCAGCCCCACTAGCGGGGGCTCCTACAATGAGCAGTACTTC; CDR3 protein: CASSPTSGGSYNEQYF
V gene: TRBV7-2; D gene: NA; J gene: TRBJ2-1; clone size: NA; CDR3 DNA: TGTGCCAGCAGCTTAGAGCACGGGACCTACAATGAGCAGTTCTTC; CDR3 protein: CASSLEHGTYNEQFF
V gene: TRBV12-3/TRBV12-4; D gene: TRBD2; J gene: TRBJ2-1; clone size: few; CDR3 DNA: TGTGCCAGCAGCCCTGGGGTAGCGGGGGGGCATGAGCAGTTCTTC; CDR3 protein: CASSPGVAGGHEQFF
V gene: TRBV2; D gene: NA; J gene: TRBJ2-1; clone size: NA; CDR3 DNA: TGTGCCAGCACCAGTCAGCCGGGCAATGAGCAGTTCTTC; CDR3 protein: CASTSQPGNEQFF
V gene: TRBV9; D gene: NA; J gene: TRBJ2-1; clone size: few; CDR3 DNA: TGTGCCAGCAGCGTAGGTCCCTCCAATGAGCAGTTCTTC; CDR3 protein: CASSVGPSNEQFF
V gene: TRBV7-2; D gene: NA; J gene: TRBJ2-7; clone size: few; CDR3 DNA: TGTGCCAGCAGCTTAAATATCTACGAGCAGTACTTC; CDR3 protein: CASSLNIYEQYF
V gene: TRBV6-5; D gene: NA; J gene: TRBJ2-1; clone size: NA; CDR3 DNA: TGTGCCAGCAGGCTTCTACAGGGTCACTACAATGAGCAGTTCTTC; CDR3 protein: CASRLLQGHYNEQFF
V gene: TRBV2; D gene: TRBD1; J gene: TRBJ1-1; clone size: NA; CDR3 DNA: TGTGCCAGACTAGACAGGGGTCGAGCTTTCTTT; CDR3 protein: CARLDRGRAFF
V gene: TRBV20-1; D gene: NA; J gene: TRBJ1-2; clone size: few; CDR3 DNA: TGCAGTGCTAGACAACCCCGGAAAGACTATGGCTACACCTTC; CDR3 protein: CSARQPRKDYGYTF
V gene: TRBV7-2; D gene: NA; J gene: TRBJ2-5; clone size: few; CDR3 DNA: TGTGCCAGCAGCCTAGTGTCATTTACGGAGACCCAGTACTTC; CDR3 protein: CASSLVSFTETQYF
V gene: TRBV29-1; D gene: NA; J gene: TRBJ2-7; clone size: many; CDR3 DNA: TGCACCCTTGGAGCTCACTACGAGCAGTACTTC; CDR3 protein: CTLGAHYEQYF
V gene: TRBV4-1; D gene: NA; J gene: TRBJ2-1; clone size: NA; CDR3 DNA: TGCGCCAGCAGCCACCAAGAGGGGGAGCAGTTCTTC; CDR3 protein: CASSHQEGEQFF
V gene: TRBV27; D gene: TRBD1; J gene: TRBJ2-7; clone size: once; CDR3 DNA: TGTGCCACATTGGGGCCAGGGGGCGCAAGGTACGAGCAGTACTTC; CDR3 protein: CATLGPGGARYEQYF
V gene: TRBV27; D gene: NA; J gene: TRBJ1-4; clone size: few; CDR3 DNA: TGTGCCAGCAGTTTATTGGTCACTGAAAAACTGTTTTTT; CDR3 protein: CASSLLVTEKLFF
V gene: TRBV10-3; D gene: NA; J gene: TRBJ2-7; clone size: NA; CDR3 DNA: TGTGCCATCAGTCCCGGGACAAGTAACTACGAGCAGTACTTC; CDR3 protein: CAISPGTSNYEQYF
V gene: TRBV3-1; D gene: NA; J gene: TRBJ2-7; clone size: NA; CDR3 DNA: TGTGCCAGCAGCCAAAGGACAGTCTACGAGCAGTACTTC; CDR3 protein: CASSQRTVYEQYF
V gene: TRBV20-1; D gene: NA; J gene: TRBJ1-1; clone size: few; CDR3 DNA: TGCAGTGCTAGACAAAAACGCCGTGAGACTGAAGCTTTCTTT; CDR3 protein: CSARQKRRETEAFF
V gene: TRBV6-5; D gene: TRBD2; J gene: TRBJ2-1; clone size: NA; CDR3 DNA: TGTGCCAGCCGGGAAGGCGGGAGGATTGATGAGCAGTTCTTC; CDR3 protein: CASREGGRIDEQFF
V gene: TRBV29-1; D gene: NA; J gene: TRBJ2-3; clone size: many; CDR3 DNA: TGCAGCGTCGACGGGGACTGGAGCACAGATACGCAGTATTTT; CDR3 protein: CSVDGDWSTDTQYF